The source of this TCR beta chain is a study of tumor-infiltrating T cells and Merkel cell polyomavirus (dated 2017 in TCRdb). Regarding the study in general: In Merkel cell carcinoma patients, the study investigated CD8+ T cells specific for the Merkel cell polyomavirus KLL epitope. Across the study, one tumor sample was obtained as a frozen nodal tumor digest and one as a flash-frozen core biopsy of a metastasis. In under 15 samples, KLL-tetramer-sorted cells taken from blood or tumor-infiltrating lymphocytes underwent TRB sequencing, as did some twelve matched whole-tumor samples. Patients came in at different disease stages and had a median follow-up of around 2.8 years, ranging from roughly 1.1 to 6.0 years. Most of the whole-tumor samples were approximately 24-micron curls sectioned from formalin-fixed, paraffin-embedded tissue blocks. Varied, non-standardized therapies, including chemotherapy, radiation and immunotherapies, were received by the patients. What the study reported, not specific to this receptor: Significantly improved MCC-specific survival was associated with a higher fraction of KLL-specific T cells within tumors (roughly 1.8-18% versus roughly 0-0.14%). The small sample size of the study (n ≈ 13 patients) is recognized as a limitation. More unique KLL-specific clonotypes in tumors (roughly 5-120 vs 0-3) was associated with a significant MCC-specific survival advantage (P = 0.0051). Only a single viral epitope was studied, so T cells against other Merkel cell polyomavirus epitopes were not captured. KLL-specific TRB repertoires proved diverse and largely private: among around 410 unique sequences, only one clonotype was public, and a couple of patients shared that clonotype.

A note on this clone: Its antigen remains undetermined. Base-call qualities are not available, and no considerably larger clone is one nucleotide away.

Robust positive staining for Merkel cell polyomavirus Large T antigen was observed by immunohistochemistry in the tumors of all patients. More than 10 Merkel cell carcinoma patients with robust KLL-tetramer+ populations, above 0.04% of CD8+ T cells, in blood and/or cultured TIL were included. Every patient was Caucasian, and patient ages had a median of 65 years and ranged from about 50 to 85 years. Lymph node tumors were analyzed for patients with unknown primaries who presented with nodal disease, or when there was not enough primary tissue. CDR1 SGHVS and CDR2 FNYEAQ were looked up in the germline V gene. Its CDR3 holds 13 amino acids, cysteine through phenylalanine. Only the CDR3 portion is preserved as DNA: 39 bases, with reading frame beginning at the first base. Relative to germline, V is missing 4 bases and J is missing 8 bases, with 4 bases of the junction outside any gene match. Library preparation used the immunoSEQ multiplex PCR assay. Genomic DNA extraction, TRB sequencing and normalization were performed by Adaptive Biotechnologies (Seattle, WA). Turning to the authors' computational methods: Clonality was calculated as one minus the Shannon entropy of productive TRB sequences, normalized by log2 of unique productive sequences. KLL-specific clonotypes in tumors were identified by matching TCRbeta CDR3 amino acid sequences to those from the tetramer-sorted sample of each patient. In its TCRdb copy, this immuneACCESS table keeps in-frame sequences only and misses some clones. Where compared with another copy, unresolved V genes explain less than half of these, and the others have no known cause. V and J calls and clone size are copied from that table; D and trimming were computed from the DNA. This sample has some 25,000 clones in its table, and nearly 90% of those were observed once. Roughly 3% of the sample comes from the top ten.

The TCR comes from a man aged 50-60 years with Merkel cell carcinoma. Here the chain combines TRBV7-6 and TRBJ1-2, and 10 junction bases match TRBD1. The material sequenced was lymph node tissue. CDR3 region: CASSSGTGAGYTF. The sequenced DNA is TGTGCCAGCAGCTCCGGGACAGGGGCCGGCTACACCTTC.